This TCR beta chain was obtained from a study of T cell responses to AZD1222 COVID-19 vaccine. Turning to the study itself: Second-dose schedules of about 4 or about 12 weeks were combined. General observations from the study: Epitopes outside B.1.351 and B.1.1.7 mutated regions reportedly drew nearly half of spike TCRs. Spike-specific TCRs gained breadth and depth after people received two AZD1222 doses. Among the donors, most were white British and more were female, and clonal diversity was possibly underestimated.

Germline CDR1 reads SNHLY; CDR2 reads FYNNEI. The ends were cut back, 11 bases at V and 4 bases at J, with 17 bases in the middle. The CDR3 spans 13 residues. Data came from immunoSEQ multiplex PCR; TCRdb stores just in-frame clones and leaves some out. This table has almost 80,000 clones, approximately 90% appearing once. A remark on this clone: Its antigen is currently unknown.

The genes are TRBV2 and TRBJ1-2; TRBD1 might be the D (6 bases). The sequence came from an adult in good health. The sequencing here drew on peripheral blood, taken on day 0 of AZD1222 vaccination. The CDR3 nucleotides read TGTGCCTCCAGGGCGGGGGGCGGCTATGGCTACACCTTC. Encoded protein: CASRAGGGYGYTF. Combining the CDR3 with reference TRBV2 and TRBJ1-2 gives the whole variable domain EPEVTQTPSHQVTQMGQEVILRCVPISNHLYFYWYRQILGQKVEFLVSFYNNEISEKSEIFDDQFSVERPDGSNFTLKIRSTKLEDSAMYFCASRAGGGYGYTFGSGTRLTVV.